This entry concerns a single TCR beta chain. Assay used: immunoSEQ multiplex PCR; TCRdb lists only in-frame clones, some missing. The data contain some 38,000 clones, around nine tenths of them singletons. This record belongs to a study of T cell changes during pregnancy in multiple sclerosis. V gave up 4 bases and J gave up 0 bases, with 15 bases separating them. The length of the CDR3 is 16 residues. From germline, CDR1 is SGDLS and CDR2 YYNGEE. Sequences were derived from CD4+ T cells from peripheral blood mononuclear cells, sampled after pregnancy. The chain links TRBV9 to TRBJ2-3; D is perhaps TRBD2 (6 bases). The receptor was derived from a female donor in good health, enrolled as a control in a pregnancy study. CDR3 in amino acids: CASSRPTSGSTDTQYF. DNA of the CDR3: TGTGCCAGCAGCAGACCCACAAGCGGGAGCACAGATACGCAGTATTTT.